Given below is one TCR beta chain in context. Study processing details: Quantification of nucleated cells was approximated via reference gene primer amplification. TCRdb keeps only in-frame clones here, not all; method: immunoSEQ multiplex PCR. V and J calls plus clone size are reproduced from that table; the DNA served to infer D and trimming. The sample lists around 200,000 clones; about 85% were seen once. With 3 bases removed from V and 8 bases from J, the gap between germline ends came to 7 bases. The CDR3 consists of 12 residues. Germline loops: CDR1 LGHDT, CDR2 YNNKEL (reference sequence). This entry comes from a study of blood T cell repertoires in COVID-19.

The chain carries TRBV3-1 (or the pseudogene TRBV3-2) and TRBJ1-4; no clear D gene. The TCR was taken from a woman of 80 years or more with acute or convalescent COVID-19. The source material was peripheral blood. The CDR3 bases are TGTGCCAGCAGCCAGCAACAGGAAAAACTGTTTTTT. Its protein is CASSQQQEKLFF.